This T cell receptor (beta chain) was recovered during a study of Ad26.COV2.S vaccination and SARS-CoV-2 variants (dated by TCRdb to the early 2020s). Study-wide context: Donors in the vaccine arm were drawn from COV1001, a multicentre, randomized, double-blind, placebo-controlled phase I-IIa trial testing Ad26.COV2.S in healthy adults. The TCR-sequenced set comprised about 32 samples: roughly 19 Ad26.COV2.S vaccine recipients, 5 placebo recipients and 8 SARS-CoV-2 convalescent individuals. Trial participants were randomized into five groups of five: low-dose or high-dose Ad26.COV2.S given once or twice, or placebo on both occasions. The specificity and breadth of SARS-CoV-2-reactive T cell receptors after Ad26.COV2.S vaccination were assessed by TCRbeta repertoire sequencing. Ad26.COV2.S was administered intramuscularly at 5 x 10^10 or 1 x 10^11 viral particles, either as a single shot or as two shots given 56 days apart. Investigators did not know the trial group allocation while performing experiments and assessing outcomes. Beyond this particular receptor, the publication reports: After vaccination, substantial breadth of spike-specific CD8+ and CD4+ T cell responses was reported. The authors noted that total T cell responses may have been underestimated by the TCR breadth and depth analyses. Spike-specific TCR breadth was higher in Ad26.COV2.S recipients than in placebo recipients (P = 0.0014). Comparable non-spike TCR breadth was observed between vaccine and placebo recipients, consistent with only spike being contained in the vaccine. The study was not powered to compare responses between vaccine doses or regimens.

Concerning this clone: The specificity of this receptor is unknown. Base-call qualities are not available, and no considerably larger clone is one nucleotide away.

TCRbeta CDR3 regions were sequenced with the immunoSEQ Assay. After extraction, genomic DNA underwent amplification by bias-controlled multiplex PCR, followed by high-throughput sequencing. For the original study's pipeline: To quantify the absolute abundance of each unique TCRbeta CDR3 region, sequences were collapsed and filtered. T cell fraction was estimated by normalizing TCRbeta template counts to usable DNA, with usable DNA measured through amplification of reference genes found in all nucleated cells. Repertoire TCRs were annotated as SARS-CoV-2-specific by exact matching of V gene, CDR3 amino acid sequence and J gene to a known reactive TCR set. The reference SARS-CoV-2 TCR set came from MIRA and was filtered for enrichment in COVID-19-positive ImmuneCODE repertoires, removing public or cross-reactive TCRs. Drawing on the MIRA antigens, annotated TCRs were analysed further at the level of specific ORF or position within ORF. Depth was the summed frequency of annotated unique rearrangements, while breadth was defined as annotated unique rearrangements over total unique productive rearrangements. Group comparisons of TCR breadth used two-sided Wilcoxon rank-sum tests. TCRdb stores this immuneACCESS table with in-frame sequences only. Part of the clones is absent; in the studies checked, under half of the shortfall reflects unresolved V genes, and no reason is known for the rest. That table gives V, J and clone size, and the DNA gave D and trimming. For this sample there are hundreds of thousands of clones; 70% to 90% appear just once. The ten largest clones add up to approximately 1.5% of the sample.

The CDR3 sequence holds 18 residues, the cysteine and phenylalanine included. The entry retains the CDR3 DNA only, 54 bases that are in frame from base 1. As encoded in the germline V gene (reference sequence), CDR1 is LNHDA while CDR2 is SQIVND. Germline trimming amounts to 3 bases on V and 2 bases on J, with 7 as the count of junction bases outside the gene matches. Taken with the paper, the label for treatment or condition translates to: around 19 received Ad26.COV2.S at low or high dose, single or two shots; a few received placebo; per-sample allocation not given. For vaccine and placebo recipients, repertoires were sequenced using samples collected on day 63 after the first injection. Cohort 1b enrolled 25 to 30 adults aged 18-55 years at a single site in Boston, USA, between 29 July and 7 August 2020. Ad26.COV2.S consisted of a replication-incompetent adenovirus type 26 vector by which a prefusion-stabilized SARS-CoV-2 spike protein from the original Wuhan strain was expressed.

The sample in question was peripheral blood, obtained in a trial of Ad26.COV2.S vaccine versus placebo. This chain is built from TRBV19 and TRBJ2-1, and TRBD2 aligns with 13 junction nucleotides. The receptor's source is a person between 18 and 65 years old who received the Ad26.COV2.S COVID-19 vaccine or a placebo. CDR3 region: CASSIPTSGRIAYNEQFF. The sequence in DNA is TGTGCCAGTAGTATCCCGACTAGCGGGAGGATCGCCTACAATGAGCAGTTCTTC.